This is a list of T cell receptor beta chains from one sample in a study of metastatic and nonmetastatic thyroid tumors. MiXCR re-clonotyped the PCR reads for TCRdb. The sample contains some 42,000 clones, about 30% of which appear only once. Sequenced: blood. These receptors were taken from a male donor with papillary thyroid cancer or a benign thyroid nodule (not recorded which). Some clones in this sample may be carry-over from other donors' samples. The CDR3 runs from the conserved cysteine through the conserved F or W. Each record gives: J gene, V gene, D gene, clone size, CDR3 DNA, CDR3 protein. A D gene is named only where the DNA matches it firmly. Expanded clones are given a class, and other clones once, few, many or no size at all.

J gene: TRBJ2-5
V gene: TRBV3-1
D gene: -
clone size: -
CDR3 DNA: TGTGCCAGCAGCCTTTCGACGGGGCAAAAGACCCAGTACTTC
CDR3 protein: CASSLSTGQKTQYF

J gene: TRBJ1-1
V gene: TRBV19
D gene: -
clone size: -
CDR3 DNA: TGTGCCAGTAGTACCTGGGGATTTGGGGCTGAAGCTTTCTTT
CDR3 protein: CASSTWGFGAEAFF

J gene: TRBJ2-1
V gene: TRBV6-1
D gene: -
clone size: -
CDR3 DNA: TGTGCCAGCAGCACTGATTGGTCCTACAATGAGCAGTTCTTC
CDR3 protein: CASSTDWSYNEQFF

J gene: TRBJ2-3
V gene: TRBV20-1
D gene: TRBD2
clone size: many
CDR3 DNA: TGCAGTGCACCTGGGACTAGCGGGAGGAAAACAGATACGCAGTATTTT
CDR3 protein: CSAPGTSGRKTDTQYF

J gene: TRBJ2-7
V gene: TRBV20-1
D gene: -
clone size: many
CDR3 DNA: TGCAGTGCTAGAGAACCGGGACCCTACGAGCAGTACTTC
CDR3 protein: CSAREPGPYEQYF

J gene: TRBJ2-3
V gene: TRBV6-1
D gene: TRBD2
clone size: many
CDR3 DNA: TGTGCCAGCAGACGCCTAGCGGGAGCTGCAGATACGCAGTATTTT
CDR3 protein: CASRRLAGAADTQYF

J gene: TRBJ1-6
V gene: TRBV11-2
D gene: -
clone size: -
CDR3 DNA: TGTGCCAGCCAGAGGGGGACGAATTCACCCCTCCACTTT
CDR3 protein: CASQRGTNSPLHF

J gene: TRBJ2-1
V gene: TRBV12-3/TRBV12-4
D gene: -
clone size: few
CDR3 DNA: TGTGCCAGCAGTTTTCATCCCGCCCGGAATGAGCAGTTCTTC
CDR3 protein: CASSFHPARNEQFF

J gene: TRBJ2-7
V gene: TRBV5-1
D gene: TRBD1
clone size: -
CDR3 DNA: TGCGCCAGCAGCTTGACAGGGGCAAGATCCTACGAGCAGTACTTC
CDR3 protein: CASSLTGARSYEQYF

J gene: TRBJ2-2
V gene: TRBV20-1
D gene: -
clone size: -
CDR3 DNA: TGCAGTGCTCAAGGTTGCTCGACCGGGGAGCTGTTTTTT
CDR3 protein: CSAQGCSTGELFF

J gene: TRBJ2-7
V gene: TRBV6-6
D gene: -
clone size: few
CDR3 DNA: TGTGCCAGCAGTGTACTCTACAGCTCCTACGAGCAGTACTTC
CDR3 protein: CASSVLYSSYEQYF

J gene: TRBJ2-2
V gene: TRBV28
D gene: -
clone size: -
CDR3 DNA: TGTGCCAGCAGTGGGGGGTCGAACACCGGGGAGCTGTTTTTT
CDR3 protein: CASSGGSNTGELFF

J gene: TRBJ1-6
V gene: TRBV4-1
D gene: -
clone size: many
CDR3 DNA: TGCGCCAGCAGCCTCCAAAACTTAATCGGGGTCGGTTCACCCCTCCACTTT
CDR3 protein: CASSLQNLIGVGSPLHF

J gene: TRBJ2-5
V gene: TRBV12-3/TRBV12-4
D gene: TRBD2
clone size: many
CDR3 DNA: TGTGCCAGCAGTATGGGACTAGCGGGAGACGAGACCCAGTACTTC
CDR3 protein: CASSMGLAGDETQYF

J gene: TRBJ1-1
V gene: TRBV9
D gene: -
clone size: -
CDR3 DNA: TGTTCCAGCTGTGCGGGGTCGGAAACTGAAGCCTTCTTT
CDR3 protein: CSSCAGSETEAFF

J gene: TRBJ1-6
V gene: TRBV20-1
D gene: -
clone size: -
CDR3 DNA: TGCAGTGCTAGAGAAAGGGGGGCCTATAATTCACCCCTCCACTTT
CDR3 protein: CSARERGAYNSPLHF

J gene: TRBJ2-2
V gene: TRBV9
D gene: TRBD2
clone size: -
CDR3 DNA: TGTGCCAGCAGCGTAGCCGACGGGAGGATCACCGGGGAGCTGTTTTTT
CDR3 protein: CASSVADGRITGELFF

J gene: TRBJ1-1
V gene: TRBV5-1
D gene: TRBD1
clone size: medium-sized
CDR3 DNA: TGCGCCAGCAGCTCAGGGGGCTGGGGGATGAACACTGAAGCTTTCTTT
CDR3 protein: CASSSGGWGMNTEAFF

J gene: TRBJ1-1
V gene: TRBV6-1
D gene: -
clone size: many
CDR3 DNA: TGTGCCAGCAGTTTTGACCTGAACACTGAAGCTTTCTTT
CDR3 protein: CASSFDLNTEAFF

J gene: TRBJ1-2
V gene: TRBV5-1
D gene: TRBD1
clone size: many
CDR3 DNA: TGCGCCCCTTTCCAGGGGGAAGGCTACACCTTC
CDR3 protein: CAPFQGEGYTF

J gene: TRBJ1-2
V gene: TRBV30
D gene: -
clone size: -
CDR3 DNA: TGTGCCTGGAGTGGCGCCGGGGGCTACACCTTC
CDR3 protein: CAWSGAGGYTF

J gene: TRBJ1-1
V gene: TRBV6-2/TRBV6-3
D gene: -
clone size: medium-sized
CDR3 DNA: TGTGCCAGCAGCAAATCTGGGGGGAACACTGAAGCTTTCTTT
CDR3 protein: CASSKSGGNTEAFF

J gene: TRBJ2-2
V gene: TRBV4-1
D gene: TRBD2
clone size: once
CDR3 DNA: TGCGCCAGCAGCCAAGCTGCTAGCGGTAGTACCGGGGAGCTGTTTTTT
CDR3 protein: CASSQAASGSTGELFF

J gene: TRBJ2-3
V gene: TRBV10-3
D gene: TRBD1
clone size: few
CDR3 DNA: TGTGCCATCAGTGAGACTACAGGGGGCGAAGGGACAGATACGCAGTATTTT
CDR3 protein: CAISETTGGEGTDTQYF

J gene: TRBJ1-5
V gene: TRBV3-1
D gene: -
clone size: -
CDR3 DNA: TGTGCCAGCAGCCAAGGGCACAATCAGCCCCAGCATTTT
CDR3 protein: CASSQGHNQPQHF

J gene: TRBJ2-3
V gene: TRBV2
D gene: TRBD1
clone size: few
CDR3 DNA: TGTGCCAGCAGTGAAGCGCCGGGACAGCGTACGCAGTATTTT
CDR3 protein: CASSEAPGQRTQYF

J gene: TRBJ1-5
V gene: TRBV30
D gene: -
clone size: many
CDR3 DNA: TGTGCCTGGAGCGTACCAGGGAACCCGGGTCAGCCCCAGCATTTT
CDR3 protein: CAWSVPGNPGQPQHF

J gene: TRBJ1-5
V gene: TRBV6-1
D gene: TRBD1
clone size: few
CDR3 DNA: TGTGCCAGCGGACAGGGGGTCGTAGGTAATCAGCCCCAGCATTTT
CDR3 protein: CASGQGVVGNQPQHF

J gene: TRBJ1-2
V gene: TRBV2
D gene: -
clone size: many
CDR3 DNA: TGTGCCAGCATGGGTACAGGCAAAGACAGCCCCAAAGCGGTGGGCTACACCTTC
CDR3 protein: CASMGTGKDSPKAVGYTF